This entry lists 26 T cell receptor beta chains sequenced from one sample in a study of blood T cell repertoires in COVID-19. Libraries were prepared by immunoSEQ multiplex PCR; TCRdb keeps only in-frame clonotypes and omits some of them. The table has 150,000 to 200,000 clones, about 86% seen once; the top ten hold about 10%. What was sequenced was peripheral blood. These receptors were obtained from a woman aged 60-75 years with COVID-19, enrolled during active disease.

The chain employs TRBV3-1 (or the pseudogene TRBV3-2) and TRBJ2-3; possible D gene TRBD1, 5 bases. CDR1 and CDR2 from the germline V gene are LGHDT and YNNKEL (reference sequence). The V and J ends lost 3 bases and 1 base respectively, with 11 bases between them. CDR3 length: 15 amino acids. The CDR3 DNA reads TGTGCCAGCAGCCACTGGGGCAGGGGCACAGATACGCAGTATTTT. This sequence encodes CASSHWGRGTDTQYF.

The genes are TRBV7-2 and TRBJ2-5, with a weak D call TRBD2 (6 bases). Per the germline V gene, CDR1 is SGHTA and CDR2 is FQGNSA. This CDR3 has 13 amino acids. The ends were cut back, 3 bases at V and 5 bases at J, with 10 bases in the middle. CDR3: CASSFPGRETQYF. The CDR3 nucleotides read TGTGCCAGCAGCTTCCCGGGGAGGGAGACCCAGTACTTC.

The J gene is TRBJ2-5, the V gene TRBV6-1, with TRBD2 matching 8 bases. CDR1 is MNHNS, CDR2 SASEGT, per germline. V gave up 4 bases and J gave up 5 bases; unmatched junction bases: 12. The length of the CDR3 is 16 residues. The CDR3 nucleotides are TGTGCCAGCAGTGTTTTAACGGGAGGGCCCTTGGAGACCCAGTACTTC. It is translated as CASSVLTGGPLETQYF.

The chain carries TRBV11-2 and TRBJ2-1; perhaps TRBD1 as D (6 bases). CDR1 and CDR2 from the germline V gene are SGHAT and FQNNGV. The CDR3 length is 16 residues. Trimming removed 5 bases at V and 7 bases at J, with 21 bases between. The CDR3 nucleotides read TGTGCCAGCAGCCGGACCCAGGGGCCTAGGGTGAATGAGCAGTTCTTC. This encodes CASSRTQGPRVNEQFF.

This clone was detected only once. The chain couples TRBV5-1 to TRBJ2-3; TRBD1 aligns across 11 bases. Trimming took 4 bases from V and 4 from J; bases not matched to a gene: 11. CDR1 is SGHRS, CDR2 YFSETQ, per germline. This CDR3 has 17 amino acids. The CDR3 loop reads CASSPGLDRGRADTQYF. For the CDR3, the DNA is TGCGCCAGCAGCCCAGGGTTGGACAGGGGGCGGGCAGATACGCAGTATTTT.

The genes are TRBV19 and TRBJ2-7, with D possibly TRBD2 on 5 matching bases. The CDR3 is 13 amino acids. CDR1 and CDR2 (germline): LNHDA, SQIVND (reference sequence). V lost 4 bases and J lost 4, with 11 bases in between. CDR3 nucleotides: TGTGCCAGTAGTACGCCCGAGGGATACGAGCAGTACTTC. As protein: CASSTPEGYEQYF.

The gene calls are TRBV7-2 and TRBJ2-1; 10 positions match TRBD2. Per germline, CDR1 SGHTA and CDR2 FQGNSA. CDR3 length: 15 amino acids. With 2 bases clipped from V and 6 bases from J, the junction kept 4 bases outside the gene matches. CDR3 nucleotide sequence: TGTGCCAGCAGCTTACAACTAGCGGGGTCCAATGAGCAGTTCTTC. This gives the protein CASSLQLAGSNEQFF.

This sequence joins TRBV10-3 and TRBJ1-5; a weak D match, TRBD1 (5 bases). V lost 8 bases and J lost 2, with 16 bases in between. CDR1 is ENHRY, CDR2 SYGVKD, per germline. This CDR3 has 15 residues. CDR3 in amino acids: CAIRGGGGGNQPQHF. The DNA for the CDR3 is TGTGCCATCCGGGGGGGAGGTGGTGGCAATCAGCCCCAGCATTTT.

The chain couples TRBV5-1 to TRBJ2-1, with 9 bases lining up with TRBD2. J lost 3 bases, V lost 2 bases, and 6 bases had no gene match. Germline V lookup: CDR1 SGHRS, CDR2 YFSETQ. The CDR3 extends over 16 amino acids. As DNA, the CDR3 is TGCGCCAGCAGCTTTAAAGCGGGAGGAGGCTACAATGAGCAGTTCTTC. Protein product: CASSFKAGGGYNEQFF.

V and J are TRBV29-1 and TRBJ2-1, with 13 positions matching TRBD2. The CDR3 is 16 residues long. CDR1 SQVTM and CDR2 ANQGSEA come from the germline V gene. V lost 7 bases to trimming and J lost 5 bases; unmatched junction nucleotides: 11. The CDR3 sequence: CSARGGLAGANNEQFF. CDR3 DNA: TGCAGCGCCAGGGGTGGACTAGCGGGAGCGAACAATGAGCAGTTCTTC.

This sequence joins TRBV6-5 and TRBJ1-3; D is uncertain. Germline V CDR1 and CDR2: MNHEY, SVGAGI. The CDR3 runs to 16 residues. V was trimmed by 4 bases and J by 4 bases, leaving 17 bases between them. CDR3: CASSSTGKIGGNTIYF. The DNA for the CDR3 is TGTGCCAGCAGTTCAACCGGGAAGATCGGAGGAAACACCATATATTTT.

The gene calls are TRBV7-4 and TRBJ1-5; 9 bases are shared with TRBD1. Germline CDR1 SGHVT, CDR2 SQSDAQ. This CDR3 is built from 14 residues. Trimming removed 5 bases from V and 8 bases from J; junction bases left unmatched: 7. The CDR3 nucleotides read TGTGCCAGCAGCCGGGACAGGGCAGAGAAGCCCCAGCATTTT. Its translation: CASSRDRAEKPQHF.

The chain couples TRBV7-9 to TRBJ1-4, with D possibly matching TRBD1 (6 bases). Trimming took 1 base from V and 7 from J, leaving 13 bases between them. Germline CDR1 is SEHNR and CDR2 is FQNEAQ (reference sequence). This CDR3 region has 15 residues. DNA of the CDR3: TGTGCCAGCAGCTTAGAGGGCAGGGGAGTTGAAAAACTGTTTTTT. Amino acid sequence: CASSLEGRGVEKLFF.

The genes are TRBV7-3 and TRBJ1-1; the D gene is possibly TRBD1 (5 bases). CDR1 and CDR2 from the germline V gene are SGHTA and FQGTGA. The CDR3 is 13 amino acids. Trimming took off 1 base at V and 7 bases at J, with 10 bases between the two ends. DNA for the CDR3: TGTGCCAGCAGCTTAAAACGGGGGTTTGAAGCTTTCTTT. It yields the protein CASSLKRGFEAFF.

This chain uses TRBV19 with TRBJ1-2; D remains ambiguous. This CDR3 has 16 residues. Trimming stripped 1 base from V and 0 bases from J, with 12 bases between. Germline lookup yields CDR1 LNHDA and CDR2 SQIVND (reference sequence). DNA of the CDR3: TGTGCCAGTAGTATAGGGTCACAGATAGCTAACTATGGCTACACCTTC. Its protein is CASSIGSQIANYGYTF.

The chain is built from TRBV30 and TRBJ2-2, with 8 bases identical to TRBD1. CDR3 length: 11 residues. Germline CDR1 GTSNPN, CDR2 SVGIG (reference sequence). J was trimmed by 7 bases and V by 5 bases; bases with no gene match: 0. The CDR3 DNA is TGTGCCTGGGGGACAGGCGGGGAGCTGTTTTTT. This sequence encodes CAWGTGGELFF.

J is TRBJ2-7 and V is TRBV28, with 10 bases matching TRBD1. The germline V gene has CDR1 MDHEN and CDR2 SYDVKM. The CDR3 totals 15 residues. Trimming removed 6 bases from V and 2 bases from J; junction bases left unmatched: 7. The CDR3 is CASRRQGAKPYEQYF. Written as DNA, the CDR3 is TGTGCCAGCAGGAGACAGGGGGCGAAACCCTACGAGCAGTACTTC.

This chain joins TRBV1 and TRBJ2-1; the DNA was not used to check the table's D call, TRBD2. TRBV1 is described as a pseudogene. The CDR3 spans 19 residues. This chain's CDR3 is CTSSQDLASGRAQANEQFF. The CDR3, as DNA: TGCACCAGCAGCCAAGATTTAGCTAGCGGGAGGGCCCAGGCCAATGAGCAGTTCTTC.

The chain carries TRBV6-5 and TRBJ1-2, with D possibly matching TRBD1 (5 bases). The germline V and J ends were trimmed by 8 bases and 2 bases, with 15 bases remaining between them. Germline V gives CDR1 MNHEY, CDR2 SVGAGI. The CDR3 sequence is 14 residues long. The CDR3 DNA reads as TGTGCCAGCCAGGACGGGGGAGGGAACTATGGCTACACCTTC. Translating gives CASQDGGGNYGYTF.

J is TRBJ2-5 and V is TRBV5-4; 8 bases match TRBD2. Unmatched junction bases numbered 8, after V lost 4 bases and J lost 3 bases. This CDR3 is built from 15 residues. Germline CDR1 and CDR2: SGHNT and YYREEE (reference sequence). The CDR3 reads CASSVDPAGEETQYF. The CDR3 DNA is TGTGCCAGCAGCGTAGACCCAGCGGGAGAAGAGACCCAGTACTTC.

CDR3 in amino acids: CASSQGTLNNSPLHF. The CDR3 DNA sequence: TGCGCCAGCAGCCAAGGGACACTTAATAATTCACCCCTCCACTTT. This rearrangement joins TRBV4-3 to TRBJ1-6; TRBD1 might be the D (5 bases). The CDR3 spans 15 residues. Trimming removed 1 base at V and 5 bases at J, with 9 bases between. Germline CDR1 reads LGHNA; CDR2 reads YSLEER.

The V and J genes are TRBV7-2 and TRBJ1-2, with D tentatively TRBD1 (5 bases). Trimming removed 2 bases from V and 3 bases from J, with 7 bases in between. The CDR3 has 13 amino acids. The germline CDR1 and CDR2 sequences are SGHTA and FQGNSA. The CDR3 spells CASSLTGDYGYTF. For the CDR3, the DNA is TGTGCCAGCAGCTTAACGGGGGACTATGGCTACACCTTC. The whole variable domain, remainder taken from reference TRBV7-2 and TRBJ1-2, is GAGVSQSPSNKVTEKGKDVELRCDPISGHTALYWYRQSLGQGLEFLIYFQGNSAPDKSGLPSDRFSAERTGGSVSTLTIQRTQQEDSAVYLCASSLTGDYGYTFGSGTRLTVV.

CDR3 protein: CASSLAISFSTDTQYF. The CDR3 DNA reads as TGTGCCAGCAGCTTAGCGATTAGCTTTAGCACAGATACGCAGTATTTT. The chain uses TRBV13 and TRBJ2-3; D unresolved. The V and J ends lost 1 base and 0 bases respectively, with 11 bases between them. The germline V gene has CDR1 PRHDT and CDR2 FYEKMQ (reference sequence). CDR3 length: 16 amino acids.

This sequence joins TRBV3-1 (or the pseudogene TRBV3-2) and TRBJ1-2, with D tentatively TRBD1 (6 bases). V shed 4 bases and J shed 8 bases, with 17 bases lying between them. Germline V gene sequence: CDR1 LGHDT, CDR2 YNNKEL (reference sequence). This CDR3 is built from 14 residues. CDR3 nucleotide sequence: TGTGCCAGCAGCCCGACCAGGGGTTTTAAAGGCTACACCTTC. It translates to CASSPTRGFKGYTF.

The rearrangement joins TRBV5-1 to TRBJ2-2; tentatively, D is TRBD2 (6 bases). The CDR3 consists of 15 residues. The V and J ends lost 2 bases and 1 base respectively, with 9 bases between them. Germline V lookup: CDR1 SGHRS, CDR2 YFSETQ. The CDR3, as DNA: TGCGCCAGCAGCTTCCGGCGGGGGAACACCGGGGAGCTGTTTTTT. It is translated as CASSFRRGNTGELFF.

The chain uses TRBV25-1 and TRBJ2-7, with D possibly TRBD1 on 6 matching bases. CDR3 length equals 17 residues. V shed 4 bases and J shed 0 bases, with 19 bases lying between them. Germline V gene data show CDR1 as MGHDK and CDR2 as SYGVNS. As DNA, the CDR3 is TGTGCCAGCAGTGGTCCCCGGGACAACTACCTCTCCTACGAGCAGTACTTC. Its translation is CASSGPRDNYLSYEQYF.